This T cell receptor (beta chain) was obtained from a study of beta chain features in type 1 diabetes. On the study more broadly: Taken together, all samples contributed 107,917,701 examined sorted cells.

Of the isolated RNA, all was reverse transcribed, and so the sequenced material was expressed TCRB transcripts. TCRdb keeps only in-frame clones here, not all; method: immunoSEQ multiplex PCR. The sample includes 150,000 to 190,000 clones, 10% to 13% of them seen just once. Per donor, one heparinised blood draw averaged roughly 110 mL. CD4+ naive, central memory, regulatory and stem cell-like memory subsets were isolated by sorting on CD45RO/CCR7/CD25/CD127/CD95/CD27. Whole-study findings and limits: In every one of the four CD4+ subsets, TCRB CDR3s were moderately but significantly shorter in Type 1 diabetes patients.

In its sample, this clone was seen a few times. The antigen remains unidentified. CDR3 length equals 14 residues. Germline CDR1 is MNHNY and CDR2 is SVGAGI (reference sequence). V lost 4 bases to trimming and J lost 9 bases; unmatched junction nucleotides: 8. J is TRBJ2-1 and V is TRBV6-6; TRBD2 matches at 8 bases. Sequenced material: central memory CD4+ T cells from blood. The receptor's source is a young man with type 1 diabetes. CDR3 in DNA: TGTGCCAGCAGTTCGGGGCCAGCGGGAGTTGAGCAGTTCTTC. It encodes CASSSGPAGVEQFF.